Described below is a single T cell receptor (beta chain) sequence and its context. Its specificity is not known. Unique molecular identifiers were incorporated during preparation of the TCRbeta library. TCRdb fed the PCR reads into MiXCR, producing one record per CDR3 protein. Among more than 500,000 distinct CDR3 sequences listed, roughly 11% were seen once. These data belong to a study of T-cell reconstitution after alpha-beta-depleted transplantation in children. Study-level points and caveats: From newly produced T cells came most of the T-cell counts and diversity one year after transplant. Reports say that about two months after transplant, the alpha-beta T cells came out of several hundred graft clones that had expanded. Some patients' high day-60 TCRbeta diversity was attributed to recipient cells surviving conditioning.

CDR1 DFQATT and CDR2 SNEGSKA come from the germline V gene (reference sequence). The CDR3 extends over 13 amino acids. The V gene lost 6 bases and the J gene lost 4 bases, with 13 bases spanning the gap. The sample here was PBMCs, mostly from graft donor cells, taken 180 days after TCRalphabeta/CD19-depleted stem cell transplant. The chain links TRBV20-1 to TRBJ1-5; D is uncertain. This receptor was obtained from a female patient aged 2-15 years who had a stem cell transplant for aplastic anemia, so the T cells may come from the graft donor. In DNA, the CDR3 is TGCAGTGCCACCAGGAGGGCAAATCAGCCCCAGCATTTT. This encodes CSATRRANQPQHF.